This T cell receptor beta chain was obtained from a study of T cell repertoires in cytomegalovirus infection. Looking at the study overall: As its CMV epitopes, the study selected recently identified HLA-C-restricted and well-studied HLA-B-restricted targets. CMV infection plus the matching HLA type was flagged by public TCR beta signatures.

CDR3 length: 14 amino acids. In germline, CDR1 is SEHNR, CDR2 FQNEAQ (reference sequence). V was pared by 4 bases and J by 0 bases, with 7 bases between. Note on this clonotype: The antigen is undetermined.

One entry per CDR3 protein results from TCRdb running MiXCR on the reads. The sample lists around 230,000 distinct CDR3 sequences, 38% seen once, with approximately 59% in the top ten. The TCR originated in a human donor in good health (CMV status not recorded). Some clones in this sample may be carry-over from other donors' samples. The rearrangement joins TRBV7-9 to TRBJ2-1; no firm D call. This material consisted of CD8+ T cells from cultured PBMCs, taken from culture after CMV antigen stimulation. For the CDR3, the DNA is TGTGCCAGCAGCTCCGGAAACTCCTACAATGAGCAGTTCTTC. Encoded protein: CASSSGNSYNEQFF.